One sample yielded the 28 T cell receptor beta chains listed below, sequenced in a study of T cells in Graves' hyperthyroidism and ophthalmopathy. Amplified TCR beta CDR3 regions derived from RNA transcripts. With the HTBI primer set, the TCR CDR3 went through a first round of RT-PCR. MiXCR, applied by TCRdb to the multiplex PCR reads, yields one record per CDR3 protein. The repertoire holds about 520,000 distinct CDR3 sequences, with 20% to 25% as singletons. The sequenced sample consisted of blood. Receptors were obtained from a man younger than 30 with Graves' hyperthyroidism.

The V gene is TRBV20-1, the J gene TRBJ1-5; perhaps TRBD1 as D (5 bases). The CDR3 sequence is 14 residues long. V was cut by 7 bases and J by 3 bases, with 16 bases left in between. Germline lookup yields CDR1 DFQATT and CDR2 SNEGSKA (reference sequence). The CDR3 protein is CSVGRRQSNQPQHF. The CDR3 region has the DNA TGCAGTGTTGGACGGCGACAGTCCAATCAGCCCCAGCATTTT.

As concerns this clonotype: Since no conserved phenylalanine or tryptophan closes the CDR3, a read error is the likely cause. The chain is built from TRBV6-1 and TRBJ2-7, with D possibly being TRBD1 (5 bases). Per the germline V gene, CDR1 is MNHNS and CDR2 is SASEGT. V was trimmed by 7 bases and J by 2 bases, leaving 12 bases between them. The CDR3 totals 13 residues. The CDR3 coding sequence is TGTGCCAGCACATGGGGCAGGACCTACGAGCAGTACTAC. Translating gives CASTWGRTYEQYY.

The sample holds many counts of this clonotype. V and J are TRBV5-1 and TRBJ1-1; D remains ambiguous. The CDR3 length is 14 residues. V dropped 1 base and J dropped 0 bases, with 7 bases sitting between them. From germline, CDR1 is SGHRS and CDR2 YFSETQ. The CDR3 sequence is CASSLLQMNTEAFF. The DNA for the CDR3 is TGCGCCAGCAGCTTGCTTCAGATGAACACTGAAGCTTTCTTT.

This clonotype came up a few times. The chain links TRBV20-1 to TRBJ2-2, with a possible D match to TRBD1 (6 bases). In germline, CDR1 is DFQATT, CDR2 SNEGSKA (reference sequence). The CDR3 length is 17 residues. With 0 bases removed from V and 1 base from J, the gap between germline ends came to 15 bases. For the CDR3, the DNA is TGCAGTGCTAGAGATCGGCTGGGGGCAAGGAACACCGGGGAGCTGTTTTTT. Translation: CSARDRLGARNTGELFF.

This sequence joins TRBV2 and TRBJ2-6; no clear D gene. This CDR3 contains 15 residues. V shed 8 bases and J shed 1 base, with 12 bases lying between them. The germline gives CDR1 SNHLY, CDR2 FYNNEI. The CDR3 reads CASESDPSGANVLTF. In nucleotides, the CDR3 is TGTGCCAGCGAGAGCGATCCGTCTGGGGCCAACGTCCTGACTTTC.

This clonotype was seen repeatedly, ten times or more. The chain is built from TRBV15 and TRBJ1-1; D is ambiguous. Trimming left V 1 base short and J 5 bases short, with 8 bases between. CDR3 length equals 13 residues. Germline V lookup: CDR1 LNHNV, CDR2 YYDKDF (reference sequence). CDR3 sequence reads: CATSRVGYTEAFF. The DNA of the CDR3 is TGTGCCACCAGCAGAGTTGGCTATACTGAAGCTTTCTTT. The full variable domain, its missing parts supplied by reference TRBV15 and TRBJ1-1, is DAMVIQNPRYQVTQFGKPVTLSCSQTLNHNVMYWYQQKSSQAPKLLFHYYDKDFNNEADTPDNFQSRRPNTSFCFLDIRSPGLGDTAMYLCATSRVGYTEAFFGQGTRLTVV.

This chain uses TRBV12-3 or TRBV12-4 with TRBJ1-1; D possibly corresponds to TRBD1 (5 bases). This CDR3 is built from 13 residues. V lost 6 bases and J lost 8, with 16 bases in between. CDR3 amino acids: CASSAQVYSEAFF. As DNA, the CDR3 is TGTGCCAGCAGCGCACAGGTCTACTCAGAAGCTTTCTTT.

This clonotype has at least ten counts. V gene TRBV20-1 combines with J gene TRBJ1-5; D ambiguous. The CDR3 spans 15 residues. V was pared by 0 bases and J by 2 bases, with 11 bases between. Germline loops: CDR1 DFQATT, CDR2 SNEGSKA (reference sequence). This CDR3 reads CSARDPGVRNQPQHF. CDR3 DNA sequence: TGCAGTGCTAGAGATCCGGGTGTGCGCAATCAGCCCCAGCATTTT.

This clonotype was recorded at least ten times. The CDR3 region is CASRSTGQPQHF. In nucleotides, the CDR3 is TGTGCCAGCAGAAGCACAGGTCAGCCCCAGCATTTT. The rearrangement uses TRBV28 and TRBJ1-5; D is possibly TRBD1 (5 bases). Germline V gene lookup returns CDR1 MDHEN and CDR2 SYDVKM. V lost 6 bases and J lost 6, with 9 bases in between. The CDR3 totals 12 residues.

The table lists this clonotype with many counts. This chain joins TRBV7-3 and TRBJ2-6; unclear D gene. Germline lookup yields CDR1 SGHTA and CDR2 FQGTGA. The CDR3 consists of 18 residues. Trimming took 2 bases from V and 0 from J, leaving 14 bases between them. The CDR3 sequence: CASSLGVGRLSGANVLTF. The CDR3 DNA is TGTGCCAGCAGCTTAGGGGTCGGGCGGCTCTCTGGGGCCAACGTCCTGACTTTC.

Ten or more counts support this clonotype. V and J are TRBV28 and TRBJ1-2, with 7 bases lining up with TRBD1. Trimming at V came to 6 bases and at J to 8 bases, leaving 9 bases not matched to a gene. Germline assignment: CDR1 MDHEN and CDR2 SYDVKM. The CDR3 is 13 amino acids. CDR3 sequence (DNA): TGTGCCAGCAGACAGGGGCAGGTCGGGGGCTACACCTTC. Protein sequence: CASRQGQVGGYTF.

This clonotype was detected only a few times. The chain couples TRBV29-1 to TRBJ1-1; TRBD1 aligns across 9 bases. Losses at the gene ends were 6 bases for V and 7 bases for J; bases not matched to a gene: 9. The CDR3 contains 13 residues. Germline values: CDR1 SQVTM, CDR2 ANQGSEA. CDR3 sequence (DNA): TGCAGCGTGTCCCCGGGACAGGGTAATGAAGCTTTCTTT. Translating it yields CSVSPGQGNEAFF. The full variable domain, with the rest looked up from reference TRBV29-1 and TRBJ1-1, is SAVISQKPSRDICQRGTSLTIQCQVDSQVTMMFWYRQQPGQSLTLIATANQGSEATYESGFVIDKFPISRPNLTFSTLTVSNMSPEDSSIYLCSVSPGQGNEAFFGQGTRLTVV.

This clonotype occurred many times. The chain joins TRBV2 to TRBJ2-5; D is perhaps TRBD1 or TRBD2 (5 bases each). The CDR3 is 12 amino acids. Germline V CDR1 and CDR2: SNHLY, FYNNEI. V lost 6 bases and J 5 bases, leaving 10 bases between the germline ends. The DNA for the CDR3 is TGTGCCAGCAGCGGGGACGTCGAGACCCAGTACTTC. As protein: CASSGDVETQYF.

This clonotype was observed at least ten times. This chain connects TRBV6-1 to TRBJ1-1; weak D call: TRBD1 (6 bases). Germline loops: CDR1 MNHNS, CDR2 SASEGT. The CDR3 is 17 residues long. V was pared by 1 base and J by 0 bases, with 15 bases between. In nucleotides, the CDR3 is TGTGCCAGCAGTGAAGTTAGCCGGGGGCGCCTGAACACTGAAGCTTTCTTT. Amino acids: CASSEVSRGRLNTEAFF.

This clonotype was counted many times. The chain couples TRBV7-2 to TRBJ2-4, with 9 bases that match TRBD2. The CDR3 consists of 15 residues. V lost 2 bases to trimming and J lost 6 bases; unmatched junction nucleotides: 5. Germline assignment: CDR1 SGHTA and CDR2 FQGNSA. The CDR3 loop reads CASSLRRGGLNIQYF. The CDR3 bases are TGTGCCAGCAGCTTAAGGCGGGGGGGATTAAACATTCAGTACTTC.

At least ten counts were recorded for this clonotype. V gene TRBV12-3 or TRBV12-4 combines with J gene TRBJ2-7, with D perhaps assigned TRBD1 or TRBD2 (5 bases each). The CDR3 is 13 amino acids. V lost 1 base, J lost 6 bases, and 10 bases lay in between. DNA for the CDR3: TGTGCCAGCAGTTTAGGAGGGGTGGGCGAGCAGTACTTC. Translated: CASSLGGVGEQYF.

In its sample, this clonotype was seen a few times. The genes are TRBV19 and TRBJ1-4; D unclear. CDR1 and CDR2 from the germline V gene are LNHDA and SQIVND (reference sequence). V was pared by 6 bases and J by 5 bases, with 10 bases between. CDR3 size: 13 residues. The CDR3 sequence is CASRPPGNEKLFF. The CDR3 DNA follows: TGTGCCAGTAGGCCCCCCGGGAATGAAAAACTGTTTTTT.

CDR3 nucleotides: TGTGCCAGCAGTTACTCGGCGGGAGCTGAGTACGAGCAGTACTTC. It translates to CASSYSAGAEYEQYF. This sequence joins TRBV6-5 and TRBJ2-7, with 7 positions matching TRBD2. CDR3 length equals 15 residues. Germline loops: CDR1 MNHEY, CDR2 SVGAGI. Trimming removed 0 bases from V and 4 bases from J; junction bases left unmatched: 6.

The chain combines TRBV6-1 with TRBJ2-7, with TRBD1 matching 7 bases. The CDR3 covers 14 residues. Trimming cost V 7 bases and J 2 bases; bases outside gene matches: 8. Germline V gene data show CDR1 as MNHNS and CDR2 as SASEGT. CDR3 in DNA: TGTGCCAGCACCTCTGACAGGGCCCCCTACGAGCAGTACTTC. Amino acid sequence: CASTSDRAPYEQYF.

The chain is built from TRBV6-1 and TRBJ2-7; no definite D call. Germline assignment: CDR1 MNHNS and CDR2 SASEGT. The CDR3 has 12 amino acids. The V end was cut by 7 bases, the J end by 5 bases, with 12 bases between. The CDR3 region is CASKAPENEQYF. The CDR3 coding sequence is TGTGCCAGCAAAGCCCCTGAAAACGAGCAGTACTTC.

About this clonotype itself: A read error may explain this, as a much larger clone is one base away. The chain uses TRBV7-9 and TRBJ2-7; tentatively, D is TRBD2 (5 bases). This CDR3 comprises 14 residues. CDR1 and CDR2 from the germline V gene are SEHNR and FQNEAQ (reference sequence). The CDR3 reads CASSSEGDYYVQYF. CDR3 coding DNA: TGTGCCAGCAGCTCAGAGGGCGATTACTACGTGCAGTACTTC.

This clonotype was observed at least ten times. This chain connects TRBV10-3 to TRBJ2-7; 8 bases fit TRBD2. V dropped 5 bases and J dropped 0; count of bases not matched to a gene: 9. CDR3 size: 16 residues. CDR1 is ENHRY, CDR2 SYGVKD, per germline. CDR3 region: CAISPAGGGFSYEQYF. DNA of the CDR3: TGTGCCATCAGTCCGGCGGGCGGGGGGTTCTCCTACGAGCAGTACTTC.

In its sample, this clonotype was seen many times. The V gene is TRBV6-2 or TRBV6-3, the J gene TRBJ1-1; D possibly corresponds to TRBD1 (6 bases). The V gene's germline CDR1 is MNHEY and CDR2 SVGEGT. The CDR3 length is 13 residues. The germline V and J ends were trimmed by 2 bases and 10 bases, with 14 bases remaining between them. Here the CDR3 DNA reads TGTGCCAGCAGTTACGACCAGGGGATGGTAGCTTTCTTT. Protein product: CASSYDQGMVAFF.

Many counts were recorded for this clonotype. V and J are TRBV12-3 or TRBV12-4 and TRBJ2-5; D gene ambiguous. This CDR3 comprises 15 residues. The germline V and J ends were trimmed by 1 base and 4 bases, with 13 bases remaining between them. The CDR3 DNA reads TGTGCCAGCAGTTTAGGTGGTGCGGTCGGAGAGACCCAGTACTTC. It encodes CASSLGGAVGETQYF.

The sample holds a few counts of this clonotype. This chain links TRBV7-2 with TRBJ2-5; TRBD1 is a possible D gene (5 bases). The V gene's germline CDR1 is SGHTA and CDR2 FQGNSA. The CDR3 sequence is 16 residues long. V gave up 5 bases and J gave up 0 bases, with 16 bases separating them. The CDR3 sequence is CASSRRHLGDQETQYF. CDR3 in DNA: TGTGCCAGCAGCCGACGACACCTAGGGGACCAAGAGACCCAGTACTTC.

The table lists this clonotype with many counts. This chain joins TRBV7-2 and TRBJ2-7, with a tentative D call TRBD2 (6 bases). The CDR3 length is 16 residues. Germline CDR1 SGHTA, CDR2 FQGNSA. V shed 0 bases and J shed 2 bases, with 14 bases lying between them. CDR3 in amino acids: CASSLAGGAKTYEQYF. The CDR3, as DNA: TGTGCCAGCAGCTTAGCGGGGGGAGCTAAAACCTACGAGCAGTACTTC.

Details on this clonotype: One junction end disagrees with the germline gene, perhaps due to a read error. This chain connects TRBV11-2 to TRBJ1-2; a possible D gene is TRBD1 (5 bases). The CDR3 extends over 16 amino acids. CDR1 is SGHAT, CDR2 FQNNGV, per germline. The CDR3 reads CASSLDQGPQLHGYTF. The CDR3, as DNA: TGTGCCAGCAGCTTAGATCAGGGACCGCAACTTCATGGTTACACCTTC.

The chain is built from TRBV15 and TRBJ1-5, with D possibly being TRBD1 (6 bases). Trimming shortened V by 3 bases and J by 0 bases, and 15 bases separated the two germline ends. The germline gives CDR1 LNHNV, CDR2 YYDKDF (reference sequence). This CDR3 is 17 amino acids long. The CDR3 here is CATSRELRQDSNQPQHF. CDR3 coding DNA: TGTGCCACCAGCAGGGAACTACGACAGGATAGCAATCAGCCCCAGCATTTT.